Here is one T cell receptor (beta chain) with its context. This entry comes from a study of T cell responses to AZD1222 COVID-19 vaccine. The V gene end was trimmed by 3 bases and the J gene end by 3 bases; junction bases not matched to a gene: 4. The CDR3 has 14 residues. CDR1 is SGHRS and CDR2 is YFSETQ in the germline V gene. TCRdb keeps only in-frame clones here, not all; method: immunoSEQ multiplex PCR. This sample carries about 150,000 clones, more than 90% of them seen once, and the ten largest clones take over 15%. This TCR came from an adult in good health. V and J are TRBV5-1 and TRBJ1-2, with TRBD1 matching 8 bases. The input for sequencing was peripheral blood, taken on day 0 of AZD1222 vaccination. For the CDR3, the DNA is TGCGCCAGCAGCTCCGGACAGGGTGACTATGGCTACACCTTC. The encoded protein is CASSSGQGDYGYTF.